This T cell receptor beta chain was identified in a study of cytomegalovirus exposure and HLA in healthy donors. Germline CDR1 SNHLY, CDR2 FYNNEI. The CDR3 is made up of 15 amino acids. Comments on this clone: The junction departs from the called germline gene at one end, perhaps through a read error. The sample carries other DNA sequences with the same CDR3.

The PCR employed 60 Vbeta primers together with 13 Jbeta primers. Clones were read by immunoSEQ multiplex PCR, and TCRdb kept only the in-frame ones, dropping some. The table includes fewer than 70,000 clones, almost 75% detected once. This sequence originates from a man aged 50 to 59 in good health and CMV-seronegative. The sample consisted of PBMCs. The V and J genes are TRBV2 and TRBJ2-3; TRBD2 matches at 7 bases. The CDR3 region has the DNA TGTGCCGTACAAGGCGGGGGTGGTGGCACAGATACGCAGTACTTT. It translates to CAVQGGGGGTDTQYF. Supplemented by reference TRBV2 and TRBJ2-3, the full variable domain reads EPEVTQTPSHQVTQMGQEVILRCVPISNHLYFYWYRQILGQKVEFLVSFYNNEISEKSEIFDDQFSVERPDGSNFTLKIRSTKLEDSAMYFCAVQGGGGGTDTQYFGPGTRLTVL.